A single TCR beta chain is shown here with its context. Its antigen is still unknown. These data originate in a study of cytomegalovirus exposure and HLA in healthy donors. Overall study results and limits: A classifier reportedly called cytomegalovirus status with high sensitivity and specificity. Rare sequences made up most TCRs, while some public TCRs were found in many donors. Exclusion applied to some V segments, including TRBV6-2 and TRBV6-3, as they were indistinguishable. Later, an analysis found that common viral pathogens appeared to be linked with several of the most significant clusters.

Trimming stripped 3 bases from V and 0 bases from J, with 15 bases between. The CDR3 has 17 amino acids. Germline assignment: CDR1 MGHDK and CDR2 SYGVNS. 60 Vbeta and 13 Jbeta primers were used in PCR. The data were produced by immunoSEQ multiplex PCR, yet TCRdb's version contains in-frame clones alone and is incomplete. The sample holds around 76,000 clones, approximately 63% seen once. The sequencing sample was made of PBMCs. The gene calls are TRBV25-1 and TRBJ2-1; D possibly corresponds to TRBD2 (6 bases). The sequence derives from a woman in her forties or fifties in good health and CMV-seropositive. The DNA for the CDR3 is TGTGCCAGCAGTGACCTTATGGGACTGGGCTCCTACAATGAGCAGTTCTTC. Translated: CASSDLMGLGSYNEQFF.